This T cell receptor beta chain originates from a study of shared clonotypes between healthy human individuals. Study results and caveats: Despite large depth, sorted-subset datasets appeared incompletely sequenced. For naive CD4 cells, 4% to 6% of clonotypes were shared across a few donors.

An assay was performed, and its level was deep. Sequencing used immunoSEQ multiplex PCR; TCRdb keeps in-frame clones, though not all of them. The sample consists of about 600,000 clones, about 96% of them appearing once. Donors, healthy HIV-negative adults, lacked recent acute infections or vaccinations. On this clone itself: Its antigen is still unknown.

The germline V gene has CDR1 KGHSY and CDR2 FQNENV. The CDR3 contains 14 residues. The V end was cut by 0 bases, the J end by 0 bases, with 5 bases between. This receptor was obtained from a woman aged 25 to 39 in good health. This chain joins TRBV16 and TRBJ1-1; no firm D call. Sequencing used naive CD4+ T cells sorted from blood. Subset meaning: CD45RA+ positively selected. DNA of the CDR3: TGTGCCAGCAGCCAATCGTACTTGAACACTGAAGCTTTCTTT. Its translation: CASSQSYLNTEAFF.